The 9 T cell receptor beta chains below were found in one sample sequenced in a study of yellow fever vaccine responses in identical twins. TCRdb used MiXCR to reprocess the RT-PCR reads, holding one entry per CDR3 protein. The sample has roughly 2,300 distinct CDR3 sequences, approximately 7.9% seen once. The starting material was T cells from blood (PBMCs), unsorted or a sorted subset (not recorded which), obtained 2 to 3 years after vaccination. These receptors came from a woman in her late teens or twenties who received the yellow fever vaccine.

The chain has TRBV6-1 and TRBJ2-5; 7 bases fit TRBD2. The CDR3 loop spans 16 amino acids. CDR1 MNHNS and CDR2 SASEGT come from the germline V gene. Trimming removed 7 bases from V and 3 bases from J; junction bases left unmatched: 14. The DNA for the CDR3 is TGTGCCAGCACACCGACTAGCCCCCCGGTGGAAGAGACCCAGTACTTC. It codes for CASTPTSPPVEETQYF.

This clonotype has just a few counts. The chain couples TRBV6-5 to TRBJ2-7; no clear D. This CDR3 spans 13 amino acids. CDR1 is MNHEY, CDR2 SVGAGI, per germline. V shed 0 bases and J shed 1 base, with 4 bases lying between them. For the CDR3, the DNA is TGTGCCAGCAGTTACTCCGCATCCTACGAGCAGTACTTC. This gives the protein CASSYSASYEQYF.

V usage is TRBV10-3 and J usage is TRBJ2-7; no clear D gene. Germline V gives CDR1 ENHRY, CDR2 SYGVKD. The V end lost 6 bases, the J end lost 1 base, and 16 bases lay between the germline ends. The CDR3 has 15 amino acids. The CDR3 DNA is TGTGCCATCAGATCTAGTCTTGGCGTATCCTACGAGCAGTACTTC. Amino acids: CAIRSSLGVSYEQYF.

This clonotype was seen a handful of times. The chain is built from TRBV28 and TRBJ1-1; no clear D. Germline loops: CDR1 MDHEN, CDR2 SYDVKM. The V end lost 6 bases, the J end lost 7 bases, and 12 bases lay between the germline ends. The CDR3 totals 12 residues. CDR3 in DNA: TGTGCCAGCAGCTGGGGAATGTATGAAGCTTTCTTT. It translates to CASSWGMYEAFF.

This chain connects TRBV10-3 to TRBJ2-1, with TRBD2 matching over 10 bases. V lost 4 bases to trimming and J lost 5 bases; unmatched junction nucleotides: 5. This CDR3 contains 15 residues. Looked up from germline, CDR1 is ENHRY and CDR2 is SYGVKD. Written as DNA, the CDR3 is TGTGCCATCAGTGGAGCGGGAGGGCCAAACAATGAGCAGTTCTTC. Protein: CAISGAGGPNNEQFF.

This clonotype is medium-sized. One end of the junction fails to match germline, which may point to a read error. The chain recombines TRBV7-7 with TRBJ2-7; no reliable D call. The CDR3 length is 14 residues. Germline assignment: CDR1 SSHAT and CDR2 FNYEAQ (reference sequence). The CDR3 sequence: CASSLSPNSYEQYF. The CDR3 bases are TGTGCTAGCAGCCTAAGCCCCAACTCCTACGAGCAGTACTTC.

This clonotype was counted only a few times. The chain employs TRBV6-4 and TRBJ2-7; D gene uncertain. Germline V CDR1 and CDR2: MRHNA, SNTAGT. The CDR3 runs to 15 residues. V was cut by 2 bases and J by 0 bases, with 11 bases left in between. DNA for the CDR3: TGTGCCAGCAGTGACGGGGTCGGACCCTCCTACGAGCAGTACTTC. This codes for CASSDGVGPSYEQYF.

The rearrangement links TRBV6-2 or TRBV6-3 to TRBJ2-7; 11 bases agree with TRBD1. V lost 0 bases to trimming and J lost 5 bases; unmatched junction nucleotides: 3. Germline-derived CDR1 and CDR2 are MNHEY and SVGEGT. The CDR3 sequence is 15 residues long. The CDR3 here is CASSYSGQGDDEQYF. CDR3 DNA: TGTGCCAGCAGTTACTCGGGACAGGGGGACGACGAGCAGTACTTC.

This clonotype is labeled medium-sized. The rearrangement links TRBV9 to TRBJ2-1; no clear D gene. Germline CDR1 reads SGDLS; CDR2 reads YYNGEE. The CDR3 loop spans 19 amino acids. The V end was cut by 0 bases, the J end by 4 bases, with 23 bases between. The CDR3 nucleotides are TGTGCCAGCAGCGTAGCTAGGCAGGATCTCATGCCTAATTACAATGAGCAGTTCTTC. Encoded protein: CASSVARQDLMPNYNEQFF.